Sequencing of this TCR beta chain was carried out in a study of CD8+ T cells in alopecia areata. Study context: Disease severity was quantified as SALT score of affected scalp area. Study-level results: Relative to mice, TCR sharing across patients was less clear, a difference possibly HLA-related. More clonal than normal scalp was lesional scalp, particularly alopecia totalis/universalis.

This CDR3 has 14 residues. CDR1 MNHEY and CDR2 SVGAGI come from the germline V gene. The V and J ends lost 6 bases and 1 base respectively, with 9 bases between them. Extracted from the samples, RNA was reverse transcribed into cDNA to serve as the sequencing template. The assay was immunoSEQ multiplex PCR, and TCRdb's table has in-frame clones only and misses some. This repertoire shows about 190,000 clones, approximately 60% found once; its top ten account for approximately 0.7%. The treatment: oral pan-JAK inhibitor, 5-10 mg twice daily. Comments on this clone: What it binds is unknown.

This chain links TRBV6-5 with TRBJ2-2, with D perhaps TRBD2 (5 bases). The source was CD4+ T cells sorted from blood, collected at week 4, from a patient treated with tofacitinib. The source is a human donor with alopecia areata. The DNA of the CDR3 is TGTGCCAGCAGACTAGTGCAGAACACCGGGGAGCTGTTTTTT. Translating it yields CASRLVQNTGELFF.